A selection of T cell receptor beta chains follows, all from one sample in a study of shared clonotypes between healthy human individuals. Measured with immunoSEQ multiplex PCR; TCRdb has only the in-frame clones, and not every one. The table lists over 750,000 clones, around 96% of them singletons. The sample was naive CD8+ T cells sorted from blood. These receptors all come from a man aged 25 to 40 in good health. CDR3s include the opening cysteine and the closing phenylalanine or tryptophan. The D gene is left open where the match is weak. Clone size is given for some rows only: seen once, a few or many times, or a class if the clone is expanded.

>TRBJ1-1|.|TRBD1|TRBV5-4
TGTGCCAGCAGCCCCAAGGGGGCTGAGACTGAAGCTTTCTTT
CASSPKGAETEAFF
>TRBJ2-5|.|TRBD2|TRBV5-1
TGCGCCAGCAGCCACCCGGTGGATAGCGGGAGCTGGGAGACCCAGTACTTC
CASSHPVDSGSWETQYF
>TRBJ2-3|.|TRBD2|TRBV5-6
TGTGCCAGCAGCTTGGCTGCGGGAGGGAGCACAGATACGCAGTATTTT
CASSLAAGGSTDTQYF
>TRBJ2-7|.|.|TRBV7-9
TGTGCCAGCAGCTTACTGGCAGGGGAGGACAGAGCCTACGAGCAGTACTTC
CASSLLAGEDRAYEQYF
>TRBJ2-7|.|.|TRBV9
TGTGCCAGCAGCGACGACTCGAACGAGCAGTACTTC
CASSDDSNEQYF
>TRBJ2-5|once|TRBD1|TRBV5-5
TGTGCCAGCAGCTCCAGACAGGGACAAGAGACCCAGTACTTC
CASSSRQGQETQYF
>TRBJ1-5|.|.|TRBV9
TGTGCCAGCAGCGTAGGGGGCGTTCAGCCCCAGCATTTT
CASSVGGVQPQHF
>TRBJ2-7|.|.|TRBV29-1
TGCAGCGTTGAATCTCCACAGGAGGGGTACGAGCAGTACTTC
CSVESPQEGYEQYF
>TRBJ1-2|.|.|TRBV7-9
TGTGCCAGCAGCACCTCGACAGGAAACTATGGCTACACCTTC
CASSTSTGNYGYTF
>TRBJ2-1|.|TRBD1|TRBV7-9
TGTGCCAGCAGCTTAGGGACAGGGGGATTCCGTGAGCAGTTCTTC
CASSLGTGGFREQFF
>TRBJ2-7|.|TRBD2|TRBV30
TGTGCCTGGAGCGGGGGGTTCCCCCCCAACGAGCAGTACTTC
CAWSGGFPPNEQYF
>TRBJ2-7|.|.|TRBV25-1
TGTGCCAGCAGTGGAATACAAGACAGGTTCAACGAGCAGTACTTC
CASSGIQDRFNEQYF
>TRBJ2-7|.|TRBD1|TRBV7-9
TGTGCCAGCAGCATAAGACAGGGGGCCGACGAGCAGTACTTC
CASSIRQGADEQYF
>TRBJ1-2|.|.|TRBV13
TGTGCCAGCAGCTTACTTATTACAGCTTTCAACTATGGCTACACCTTC
CASSLLITAFNYGYTF
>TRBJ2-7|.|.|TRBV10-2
TGCGCCAGCAAGGTTGGCGGTAGCTCCTACGAGCAGTACTTC
CASKVGGSSYEQYF
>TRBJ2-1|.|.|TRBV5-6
TGTGCCAGCAGCTTGGGGAGCAATGAGCAGTTCTTC
CASSLGSNEQFF
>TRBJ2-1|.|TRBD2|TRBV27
TGTGCCAGCAGTTCGGGACTAGCGGCTTCCTACAATGAGCAGTTCTTC
CASSSGLAASYNEQFF
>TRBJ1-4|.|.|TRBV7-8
TGTGCCAGCAGCTTATATGTGGGCGTCGCAACTAATGAAAAACTGTTTTTT
CASSLYVGVATNEKLFF
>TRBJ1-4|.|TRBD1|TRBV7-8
TGTGCCAGCAGCTTAAGGACAGGGATCCTTAATGAAAAACTGTTTTTT
CASSLRTGILNEKLFF
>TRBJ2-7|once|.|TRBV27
TGTGCCAGCAGTCCTACCGGGACTCCATCCTACGAGCAGTACTTC
CASSPTGTPSYEQYF
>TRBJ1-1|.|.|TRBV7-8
TGTGCCAGCAGCCCCACCGGGGTAAACACTGAAGCTTTCTTT
CASSPTGVNTEAFF
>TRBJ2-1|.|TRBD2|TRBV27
TGTGCCAGCAGTGGGGGGGGAGCGTACAATGAGCAGTTCTTC
CASSGGGAYNEQFF
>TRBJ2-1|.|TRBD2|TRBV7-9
TGTGCCAGCAGCCTTACGGGAAGCGCGGGAGGGCCGTCGAATGAGCAGTTCTTC
CASSLTGSAGGPSNEQFF
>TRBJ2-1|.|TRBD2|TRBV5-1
TGCGCCAGCAGCTTGCGGCGGGAGGCGCAGTTCTTC
CASSLRREAQFF
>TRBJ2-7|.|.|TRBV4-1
TGCGCCAGCAGCCACAGGGGCACCAGCTCCTACGAGCAGTACTTC
CASSHRGTSSYEQYF
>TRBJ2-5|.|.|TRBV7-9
TGTGCCAGCAGCTTAGGTTCTGGACAAGAGACCCAGTACTTC
CASSLGSGQETQYF
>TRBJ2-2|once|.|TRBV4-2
TGTGCCAGCAGCCAAGGGCCCGGGGAGCTGTTTTTT
CASSQGPGELFF
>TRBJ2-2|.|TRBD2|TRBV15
TGTGCCACCGAGAGCGGGGTTAACACCGGGGAGCTGTTTTTT
CATESGVNTGELFF
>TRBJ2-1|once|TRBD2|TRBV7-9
TGTGCCAGCAGCTTCGGGACTAGCGGTTACAATGAGCAGTTCTTC
CASSFGTSGYNEQFF
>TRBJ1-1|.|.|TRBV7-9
TGTGCCAGCAGCGGGGTTCCTGAAGCTTTCTTT
CASSGVPEAFF
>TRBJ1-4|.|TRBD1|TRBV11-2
TGTGCCAGCAGGCAAACAGGGGGGGCTAATGAAAAACTGTTTTTT
CASRQTGGANEKLFF
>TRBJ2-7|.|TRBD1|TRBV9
TGTGCCAGCAGCGTAGACGGGGACAGAGGCTACGAGCAGTACTTC
CASSVDGDRGYEQYF
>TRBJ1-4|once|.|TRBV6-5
TGTGCCAGCAGTGACCAGGGGACTAATGAAAAACTGTTTTTT
CASSDQGTNEKLFF
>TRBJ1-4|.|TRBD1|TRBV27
TGTGCCAGCCGGCTGACAGGGGGCGTTGAAAAACTGTTTTTT
CASRLTGGVEKLFF
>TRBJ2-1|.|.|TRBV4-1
TGCGCCAGCAGCCAAGGCGGGGTTAATGAGCAGTTCTTC
CASSQGGVNEQFF
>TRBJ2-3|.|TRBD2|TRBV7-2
TGTGCCAGCAGCTTAGCGGCTAGCGGGGGCACAGATACGCAGTATTTT
CASSLAASGGTDTQYF
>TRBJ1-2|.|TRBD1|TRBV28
TGTGCCAGCAGACCTGGGACAGACATTAACTATGGCTACACCTTC
CASRPGTDINYGYTF
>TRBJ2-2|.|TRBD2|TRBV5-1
TGCGCCAGCAGCCGTTTAGGCGGGAGGGCTGCCGGGGAGCTGTTTTTT
CASSRLGGRAAGELFF
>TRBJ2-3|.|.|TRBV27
TGTGCCAGCAGTTTACAGGAGGGGGGGAGCACAGATACGCAGTATTTT
CASSLQEGGSTDTQYF
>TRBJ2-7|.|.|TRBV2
TGTGCCAGCAGTTCAGGGGCCTTATCCTACGAGCAGTACTTC
CASSSGALSYEQYF
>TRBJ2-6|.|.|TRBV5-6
TGTGCCAGCAGCATTTACAGGGCCAGCTCTGGGGCCAACGTCCTGACTTTC
CASSIYRASSGANVLTF
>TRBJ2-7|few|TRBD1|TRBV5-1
TGCGCCAGCAGCTCCTTACAGGGGATCAGCGAGCAGTACTTC
CASSSLQGISEQYF
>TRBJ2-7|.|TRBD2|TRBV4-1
TGCGCCAGCAGCCAAGCCTCGGGACTAGCGCAGCAGTACTTC
CASSQASGLAQQYF
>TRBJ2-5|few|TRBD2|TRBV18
TGTGCCAGCTCATTCTCCGGGACACGGGACGTTGGTAGCGGGAGGGCCCAAGAGACCCAGTACTTC
CASSFSGTRDVGSGRAQETQYF
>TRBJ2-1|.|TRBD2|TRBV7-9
TGTGCCAGCAGCTTTGGACTAGCGGGAGGAAATGAGCAGTTCTTC
CASSFGLAGGNEQFF
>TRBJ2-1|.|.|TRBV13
TGTGCCAGCAGCTTAGTAGACACTAGTTTTACGAATGAGCAGTTCTTC
CASSLVDTSFTNEQFF
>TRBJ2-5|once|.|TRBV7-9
TGTGCCAGCAGCTTAAGGGGTAGCGGACTCAGCAGGGAGACCCAGTACTTC
CASSLRGSGLSRETQYF
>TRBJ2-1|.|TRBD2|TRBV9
TGTGCCAGCAGCGTAGGGCTAGCGGACAATGAGCAGTTCTTC
CASSVGLADNEQFF